This T cell receptor beta chain was documented in a study of CD8+CD57+ T cells in acquired aplastic anemia. Background on the study: Sorted CD4+ and CD8+ cells gave a mean 3.2 ug DNA, range roughly 0.2 to 27.4 ug. Regarding the study as a whole: A significant difference in CD8+ Simpson's diversity between patients and controls was not found. It was found that some 31 CD8+ CDR3 sequences were shared between patients and controls.

Using genomic DNA as the template, TCR beta VDJ and CDR3 profiling was carried out. MiXCR was run by TCRdb on the reads, yielding one entry per CDR3 protein. The sample consists of fewer than 200,000 distinct CDR3 sequences, approximately 40% of them appearing once. Germline V gene sequence: CDR1 SNHLY, CDR2 FYNNEI. The CDR3 totals 12 residues. The V end lost 1 base, the J end lost 7 bases, and 6 bases lay between the germline ends. As to this clonotype: What it recognizes is unknown.

This TCR was recovered from a human donor in good health. This chain joins TRBV2 and TRBJ2-3, with D hard to call. The sequencing input was sorted CD4+, CD8+, or CD8+CD57+ T cells (not recorded which) from PBMCs. The CDR3, as DNA: TGTGCCAGCAGTGAAGTTCTGCATACGCAGTATTTT. Its protein product is CASSEVLHTQYF.